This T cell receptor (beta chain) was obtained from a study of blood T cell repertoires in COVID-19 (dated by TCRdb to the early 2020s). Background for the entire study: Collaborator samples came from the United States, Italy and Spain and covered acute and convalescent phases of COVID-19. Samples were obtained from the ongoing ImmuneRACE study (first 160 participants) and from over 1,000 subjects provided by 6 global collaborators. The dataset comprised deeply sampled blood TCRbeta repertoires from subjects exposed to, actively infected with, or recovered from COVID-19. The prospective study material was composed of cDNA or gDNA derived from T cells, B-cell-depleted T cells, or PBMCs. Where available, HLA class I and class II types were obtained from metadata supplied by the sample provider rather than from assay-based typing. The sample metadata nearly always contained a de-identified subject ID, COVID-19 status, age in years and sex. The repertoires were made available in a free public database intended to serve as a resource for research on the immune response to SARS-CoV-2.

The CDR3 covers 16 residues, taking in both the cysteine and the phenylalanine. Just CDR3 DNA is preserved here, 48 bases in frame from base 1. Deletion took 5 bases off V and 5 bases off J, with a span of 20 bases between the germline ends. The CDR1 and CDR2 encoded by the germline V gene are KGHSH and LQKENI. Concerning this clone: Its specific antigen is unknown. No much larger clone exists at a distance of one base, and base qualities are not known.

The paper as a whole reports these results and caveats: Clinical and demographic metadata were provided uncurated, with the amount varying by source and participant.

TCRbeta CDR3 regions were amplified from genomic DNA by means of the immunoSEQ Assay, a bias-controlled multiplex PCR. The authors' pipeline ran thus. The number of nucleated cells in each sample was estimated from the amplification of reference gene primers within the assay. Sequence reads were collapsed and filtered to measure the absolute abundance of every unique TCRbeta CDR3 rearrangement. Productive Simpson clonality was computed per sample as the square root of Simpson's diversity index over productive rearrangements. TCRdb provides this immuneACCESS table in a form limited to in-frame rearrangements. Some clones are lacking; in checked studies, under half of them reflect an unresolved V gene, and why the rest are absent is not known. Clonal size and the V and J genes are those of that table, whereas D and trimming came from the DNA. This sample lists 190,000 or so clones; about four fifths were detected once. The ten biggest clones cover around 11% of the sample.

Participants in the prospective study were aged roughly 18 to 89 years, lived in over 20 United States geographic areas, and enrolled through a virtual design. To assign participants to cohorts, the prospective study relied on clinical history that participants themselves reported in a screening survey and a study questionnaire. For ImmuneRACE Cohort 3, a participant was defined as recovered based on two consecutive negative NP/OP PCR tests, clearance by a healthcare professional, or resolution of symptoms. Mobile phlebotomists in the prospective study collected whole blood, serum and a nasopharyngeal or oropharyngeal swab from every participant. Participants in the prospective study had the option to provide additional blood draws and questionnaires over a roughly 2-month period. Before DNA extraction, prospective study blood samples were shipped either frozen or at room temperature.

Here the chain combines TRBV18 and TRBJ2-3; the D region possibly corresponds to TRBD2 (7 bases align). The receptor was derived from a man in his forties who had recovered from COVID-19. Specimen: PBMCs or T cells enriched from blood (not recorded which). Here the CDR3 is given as CASSAAGAGDGDTQYF. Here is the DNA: TGTGCCAGCTCAGCTGCAGGGGCGGGAGATGGAGATACGCAGTATTTT.